This entry lists 8 T cell receptor beta chains sequenced from one sample in a study of cytomegalovirus exposure and HLA in healthy donors. The PCR employed 60 Vbeta primers together with 13 Jbeta primers. Assay used: immunoSEQ multiplex PCR; TCRdb lists only in-frame clones, some missing. The sample consists of 130,000 or so clones, 77% of them appearing once. Sequencing was performed on PBMCs. All receptors come from a woman between 40 and 50 years old in good health and CMV-seronegative.

For this clone: The limits of the CDR3 on the DNA are not certain, so only TCRdb's listed CDR3 is given. The V and J genes are TRBV6-6 and TRBJ1-3; whether TRBD1, the table's D call, matches the DNA was not checked. Germline assignment: CDR1 MNHNY and CDR2 SVGAGI (reference sequence). The CDR3 comprises 14 residues, both ends counted. Here the CDR3 reads CASILDRGQGTIYF.

As to this clone: Germline and junction disagree at one end, which may indicate a read error. The chain carries TRBV29-1 and TRBJ2-7, with a possible D match to TRBD2 (5 bases). The CDR3 is 13 residues long. Germline assignment: CDR1 SQVTM and CDR2 ANQGSEA. CDR3 in amino acids: CSASGQWETEYLF. Here the CDR3 DNA reads TGCAGCGCCTCCGGGCAGTGGGAGACGGAGTACCTCTTC.

The chain joins TRBV28 to TRBJ1-6; unclear D gene. This CDR3 has 13 residues. Germline V gives CDR1 MDHEN, CDR2 SYDVKM. Trimming shortened V by 4 bases and J by 14 bases, and 15 bases separated the two germline ends. For the CDR3, the DNA is TGTGCCAGCAGTTCCCCGTCCTTGGTAGCCCTCCACTTT. Its translation is CASSSPSLVALHF.

The V call is TRBV27, the J call TRBJ2-5, with 9 nucleotides matching TRBD2. The CDR3 has 16 residues. With 6 bases clipped from V and 2 bases from J, the junction kept 10 bases outside the gene matches. Germline V gene sequence: CDR1 MNHEY, CDR2 SMNVEV (reference sequence). The CDR3 sequence: CASSSLLAGIQETQYF. In nucleotides, the CDR3 is TGTGCCAGCAGCTCCCTCCTAGCGGGGATTCAAGAGACCCAGTACTTC.

The V call is TRBV5-1, the J call TRBJ1-2; no firm D call. Germline CDR1 SGHRS, CDR2 YFSETQ. This CDR3 contains 13 residues. V was trimmed by 0 bases and J by 7 bases, leaving 10 bases between them. Here the CDR3 reads CASSLGGTLGYTF. CDR3 DNA: TGCGCCAGCAGCTTGGGCGGAACCCTTGGCTACACCTTC.

The rearrangement uses TRBV4-1 and TRBJ2-5, with 10 bases identical to TRBD2. With V trimmed by 2 bases and J by 5 bases, 8 bases remained unmatched. Germline assignment: CDR1 MGHRA and CDR2 YSYEKL. The CDR3 totals 16 residues. The CDR3 sequence is CASSQFGTSVGETQYF. CDR3 coding DNA: TGCGCCAGCAGCCAATTCGGGACTAGCGTCGGGGAGACCCAGTACTTC.

The V gene is TRBV5-1, the J gene TRBJ1-2; 9 positions match TRBD1. V lost 4 bases, J lost 4 bases, and 11 bases stayed unmatched. The CDR3 runs to 16 residues. Germline CDR1 is SGHRS and CDR2 is YFSETQ. The CDR3 is CASSPNFQQGAYGYTF. CDR3 DNA sequence: TGCGCCAGCAGCCCAAACTTTCAACAGGGGGCCTATGGCTACACCTTC.

The chain links TRBV4-1 to TRBJ1-1, with 10 bases identical to TRBD1. Germline values: CDR1 MGHRA, CDR2 YSYEKL. J lost 1 base, V lost 0 bases, and 8 bases had no gene match. CDR3 length equals 18 residues. The CDR3 region is CASSQDLWDRGPNTEAFF. The CDR3 DNA follows: TGCGCCAGCAGCCAAGATCTATGGGACAGGGGCCCGAACACTGAAGCTTTCTTT.